Shown below are 28 T cell receptor beta chains from a single sample sequenced in a study of blood T cell repertoires in COVID-19. Sequenced by immunoSEQ multiplex PCR; TCRdb stores in-frame clones only, minus some. The sample has 220,000 or so clones, 80% to 85% seen once. Sequencing was done on a sample of peripheral blood. These receptors came from a woman aged 55-70 years who had recovered from COVID-19.

This chain links TRBV11-3 with TRBJ2-1, with 8 bases fitting TRBD2. V lost 5 bases, J lost 3 bases, and 9 bases stayed unmatched. This CDR3 has 16 amino acids. CDR1 is SGHNT, CDR2 YENEEA, per germline. In DNA, the CDR3 is TGTGCCAGCAGCAAAAACGGACTAGCCGGCTACAATGAGCAGTTCTTC. It codes for CASSKNGLAGYNEQFF.

This chain joins TRBV6-2 or TRBV6-3 and TRBJ2-7; 11 positions agree with TRBD2. Germline CDR1 reads MNHEY; CDR2 reads SVGEGT. Losses at the gene ends were 4 bases for V and 2 bases for J; bases not matched to a gene: 10. The CDR3 length is 17 residues. CDR3 sequence reads: CASSWVTSGAYTYEQYF. CDR3 DNA: TGTGCCAGCAGTTGGGTGACTAGCGGGGCGTACACCTACGAGCAGTACTTC.

This clone has at least ten counts. V gene TRBV7-6 combines with J gene TRBJ1-5, with D perhaps matching TRBD1 (5 bases). With 5 bases removed from V and 6 bases from J, the gap between germline ends came to 20 bases. The length of the CDR3 is 16 residues. Germline-derived CDR1 and CDR2 are SGHVS and FNYEAQ. DNA for the CDR3: TGTGCCAGCAGCCTTCTGGGGGGAGGGCCGGGTCAGCCCCAGCATTTT. This codes for CASSLLGGGPGQPQHF.

This rearrangement joins TRBV5-5 to TRBJ2-2; TRBD1 might be the D (5 bases). Germline CDR1 SGHKS, CDR2 YYEKEE (reference sequence). CDR3 length: 15 amino acids. The V end lost 1 base, the J end lost 5 bases, and 12 bases lay between the germline ends. CDR3 loop: CASSLQGVGTGELFF. CDR3 DNA: TGTGCCAGCAGCTTGCAAGGGGTCGGGACCGGGGAGCTGTTTTTT.

The chain joins TRBV29-1 to TRBJ2-2; D remains ambiguous. V lost 6 bases to trimming and J lost 3 bases, with 8 bases between them. This CDR3 spans 12 amino acids. In germline, CDR1 is SQVTM, CDR2 ANQGSEA. The CDR3 nucleotides are TGCAGCGTGCTAGTCGACACCGGGGAGCTGTTTTTT. This gives the protein CSVLVDTGELFF.

This clone was seen at least ten times. Additional DNA sequences in this sample encode the identical CDR3. The gene calls are TRBV10-3 and TRBJ1-3; D remains ambiguous. From germline, CDR1 is ENHRY and CDR2 SYGVKD. The CDR3 covers 14 residues. V was pared by 3 bases and J by 0 bases, with 6 bases between. The CDR3 sequence: CAISDRSSGNTIYF. CDR3 in DNA: TGTGCCATCAGTGACAGATCCTCTGGAAACACCATATATTTT.

This clone occurred once. The chain joins TRBV24-1 to TRBJ1-1; D gene unclear. The CDR3 totals 12 residues. Germline V gene data show CDR1 as KGHDR and CDR2 as SFDVKD. Trimming removed 6 bases at V and 2 bases at J, with 6 bases between. As DNA, the CDR3 is TGTGCCACCAGTTGGCAAAACACTGAAGCTTTCTTT. This encodes CATSWQNTEAFF.

V usage is TRBV11-2 and J usage is TRBJ2-7; D possibly corresponds to TRBD2 (6 bases). The CDR3 has 15 residues. Looked up from germline, CDR1 is SGHAT and CDR2 is FQNNGV. Trimming pared 3 bases from V and 5 bases from J, leaving 17 bases between. Here the CDR3 DNA reads TGTGCCAGCAGCTTTAGGGGCAGGGAGGTCGACGAGCAGTACTTC. The encoded protein is CASSFRGREVDEQYF.

This chain links TRBV5-5 with TRBJ1-2, with D maybe TRBD1 (5 bases). Germline loops: CDR1 SGHKS, CDR2 YYEKEE (reference sequence). The CDR3 has 14 residues. V was pared by 4 bases and J by 3 bases, with 13 bases between. The CDR3 here is CASSLGWGDYGYTF. DNA of the CDR3: TGTGCCAGCAGCCTCGGGTGGGGGGACTATGGCTACACCTTC.

This clone was recorded at least ten times. The genes are TRBV19 and TRBJ1-1; 7 bases agree with TRBD1. The CDR3 is 14 amino acids. J gave up 3 bases and V 5 bases, and 6 bases lay outside the gene matches. Germline V lookup: CDR1 LNHDA, CDR2 SQIVND (reference sequence). CDR3 sequence (DNA): TGTGCCAGTAGTGCAGACAGGGAGGACACTGAAGCTTTCTTT. It is translated as CASSADREDTEAFF.

The chain uses TRBV9 and TRBJ2-5, with TRBD1 identical over 7 bases. Trimming cost V 8 bases and J 5 bases; bases outside gene matches: 6. This CDR3 is built from 12 residues. CDR1 is SGDLS, CDR2 YYNGEE, per germline. For the CDR3, the DNA is TGTGCCAGGAGAGGGGGCTGGGAGACCCAGTACTTC. This translates into CARRGGWETQYF.

This clone has a handful of counts. V usage is TRBV19 and J usage is TRBJ1-1, with 7 bases that match TRBD1. Trimming took 4 bases from V and 12 from J; bases not matched to a gene: 11. Germline V CDR1 and CDR2: LNHDA, SQIVND (reference sequence). This CDR3 has 13 amino acids. CDR3 nucleotides: TGTGCCAGTAGTACCCAGGACAGGAGGGCGCCTTTCTTT. It yields the protein CASSTQDRRAPFF.

The genes are TRBV28 and TRBJ1-4, with 7 bases aligning to TRBD1. Trimming removed 6 bases from V and 4 bases from J; junction bases left unmatched: 5. Looked up from germline, CDR1 is MDHEN and CDR2 is SYDVKM. The CDR3 consists of 14 residues. The chain's CDR3 is CASRPGQFNEKLFF. The DNA of the CDR3 is TGTGCCAGCAGACCGGGACAGTTTAATGAAAAACTGTTTTTT. Full variable domain (outside the CDR3, taken from reference TRBV28 and TRBJ1-4): DVKVTQSSRYLVKRTGEKVFLECVQDMDHENMFWYRQDPGLGLRLIYFSYDVKMKEKGDIPEGYSVSREKKERFSLILESASTNQTSMYLCASRPGQFNEKLFFGSGTQLSVL.

This clone was counted a few times. The V gene is TRBV10-3, the J gene TRBJ1-3; no reliable D call. The V gene's germline CDR1 is ENHRY and CDR2 SYGVKD. This CDR3 region has 14 residues. V lost 7 bases to trimming and J lost 0 bases, with 10 bases between them. The CDR3 loop is CAITSPSSGNTIYF. The CDR3 bases are TGTGCCATCACAAGCCCCTCCTCTGGAAACACCATATATTTT.

The rearrangement links TRBV6-2 or TRBV6-3 to TRBJ2-6, with TRBD1 matching 8 bases. This CDR3 has 18 residues. The germline V gene encodes CDR1 MNHEY and CDR2 SVGEGT. The V gene end was trimmed by 6 bases and the J gene end by 1 base; junction bases not matched to a gene: 11. The CDR3: CASSPLQGAESGANVLTF. The CDR3 coding sequence is TGTGCCAGCAGCCCCCTTCAGGGGGCAGAGTCTGGGGCCAACGTCCTGACTTTC.

The rearrangement joins TRBV19 to TRBJ2-7, with 7 bases matching TRBD2. Germline CDR1 LNHDA, CDR2 SQIVND (reference sequence). This CDR3 has 14 residues. V gave up 6 bases and J gave up 0 bases; unmatched junction bases: 5. Here the CDR3 reads CASRIGGGSYEQYF. CDR3 coding DNA: TGTGCCAGTAGAATCGGCGGGGGCTCCTACGAGCAGTACTTC.

This clone was detected only once. The chain carries TRBV6-5 and TRBJ1-4; D is unclear. With 6 bases removed from V and 7 bases from J, the gap between germline ends came to 15 bases. The germline CDR1 and CDR2 sequences are MNHEY and SVGAGI. The CDR3 runs 14 residues. The chain's CDR3 is CASRSGGLSEKLFF. The CDR3 DNA follows: TGTGCCAGCAGATCGGGAGGACTAAGTGAAAAACTGTTTTTT.

In its sample, this clone was seen once. The genes are TRBV3-1 (or the pseudogene TRBV3-2) and TRBJ1-1, with D unclear. Trimming took 2 bases from V and 4 from J, leaving 8 bases between them. The CDR3 sequence is 13 residues long. CDR1 is LGHDT and CDR2 is YNNKEL in the germline V gene (reference sequence). The CDR3 reads CASSQLTVTEAFF. CDR3 DNA sequence: TGTGCCAGCAGCCAACTCACAGTCACTGAAGCTTTCTTT.

This clone has more than one count but fewer than ten. The gene calls are TRBV5-6 and TRBJ1-6; D remains unclear. CDR1 SGHDT and CDR2 YYEEEE come from the germline V gene. V shed 1 base and J shed 13 bases, with 9 bases lying between them. The CDR3 loop spans 12 amino acids. CDR3 sequence: CASSLTGSPLHF. For the CDR3, the DNA is TGTGCCAGCAGCTTGACGGGTTCCCCCCTCCACTTT. Using reference TRBV5-6 and TRBJ1-6 for the parts outside the CDR3, the full variable domain is DAGVTQSPTHLIKTRGQQVTLRCSPKSGHDTVSWYQQALGQGPQFIFQYYEEEERQRGNFPDRFSGHQFPNYSSELNVNALLLGDSALYLCASSLTGSPLHFGNGTRLTVT.

V usage is TRBV4-1 and J usage is TRBJ1-2; 7 positions agree with TRBD1. V was pared by 3 bases and J by 7 bases, with 14 bases of the junction left unmatched. Germline CDR1 is MGHRA and CDR2 is YSYEKL. The CDR3 runs 16 residues. DNA of the CDR3: TGCGCCAGCAGCCACAACAGGGGAGGAGGGGATGCTGGCTACACCTTC. Encoded protein: CASSHNRGGGDAGYTF.

The chain combines TRBV5-1 with TRBJ2-1; 11 nucleotides match TRBD1. Germline trimming cut 4 bases from V and 4 bases from J; bases unmatched to any gene: 4. The CDR3 runs to 15 residues. Per germline, CDR1 SGHRS and CDR2 YFSETQ. The CDR3 is CASSLGTGGYNEQFF. The CDR3 region has the DNA TGCGCCAGCAGCCTAGGGACAGGGGGGTACAATGAGCAGTTCTTC.

The CDR3 coding sequence is TGTGCCAGCAGCCAAATTGGACTAGCGGCCGACAATGAGCAGTTCTTC. Residues: CASSQIGLAADNEQFF. The chain employs TRBV3-1 (or the pseudogene TRBV3-2) and TRBJ2-1; 10 nucleotides agree with TRBD2. The CDR3 runs 16 residues. Trimming at V came to 2 bases and at J to 5 bases, leaving 6 bases not matched to a gene. Per the germline V gene, CDR1 is LGHDT and CDR2 is YNNKEL (reference sequence).

This clone was observed a single time. The chain carries TRBV7-9 and TRBJ1-5; TRBD1 might be the D (5 bases). V lost 3 bases to trimming and J lost 0 bases, with 9 bases between them. CDR1 SEHNR and CDR2 FQNEAQ come from the germline V gene (reference sequence). This CDR3 has 15 residues. The CDR3 loop reads CASSLGGISNQPQHF. As DNA, the CDR3 is TGTGCCAGCAGCTTGGGGGGGATTAGCAATCAGCCCCAGCATTTT.

The chain recombines TRBV29-1 with TRBJ2-1; unclear D gene. V shed 4 bases and J shed 6 bases, with 13 bases lying between them. The CDR3 runs 13 residues. The V gene's germline CDR1 is SQVTM and CDR2 ANQGSEA. The CDR3 DNA reads TGCAGCGTTGGAGGCGGCCGACCCAATGAGCAGTTCTTC. It is translated as CSVGGGRPNEQFF.

The rearrangement joins TRBV12-5 to TRBJ1-1, with D possibly matching TRBD1 (5 bases). V shed 7 bases and J shed 10 bases, with 28 bases lying between them. Germline CDR1 LGHNT, CDR2 FRNRAP. CDR3 size: 16 residues. CDR3 nucleotide sequence: TGTGCTAGTGCCCGATGGGGCAGGTCGGCAGAGATCGGAGCTTTCTTT. Encoded protein: CASARWGRSAEIGAFF.

The rearrangement joins TRBV6-1 to TRBJ1-5; 7 bases line up with TRBD1. The germline V gene encodes CDR1 MNHNS and CDR2 SASEGT. The CDR3 runs 15 residues. V shed 0 bases and J 4 bases; nucleotides not matched to a gene: 3. The CDR3 DNA sequence: TGTGCCAGCAGTGAAGCGGGGACAGATAATCAGCCCCAGCATTTT. It codes for CASSEAGTDNQPQHF.

The chain has TRBV6-5 and TRBJ2-1, with 8 bases identical to TRBD2. V trimming: 8 bases; J trimming: 0 bases; junction bases outside the gene matches: 6. The CDR3 contains 15 residues. CDR1 is MNHEY and CDR2 is SVGAGI in the germline V gene. The CDR3 DNA follows: TGTGCCAGCGCCGCCGGGACTAGCTCCTACAATGAGCAGTTCTTC. Amino acids: CASAAGTSSYNEQFF.

CDR3: CASSPTRSGETQYF. CDR3 bases: TGTGCCAGCAGCCCAACTAGGTCTGGCGAGACCCAGTACTTC. The chain links TRBV3-1 (or the pseudogene TRBV3-2) to TRBJ2-5; possibly TRBD2 for D (5 bases). The V and J ends lost 4 bases and 5 bases respectively, with 14 bases between them. The CDR3 sequence is 14 residues long. Per germline, CDR1 LGHDT and CDR2 YNNKEL (reference sequence).